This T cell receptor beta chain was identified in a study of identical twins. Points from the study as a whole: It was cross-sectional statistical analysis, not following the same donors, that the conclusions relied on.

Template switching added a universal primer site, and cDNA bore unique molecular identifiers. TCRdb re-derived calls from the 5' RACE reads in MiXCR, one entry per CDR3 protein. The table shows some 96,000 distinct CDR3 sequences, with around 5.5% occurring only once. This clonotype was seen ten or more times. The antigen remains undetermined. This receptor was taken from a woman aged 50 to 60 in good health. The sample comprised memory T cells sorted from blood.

CDR3: CASSQNRGQETQYF. The CDR3, as DNA: TGCGCCAGCAGCCAAAACAGGGGTCAAGAGACCCAGTACTTC. The genes are TRBV4-1 and TRBJ2-5; 7 bases align to TRBD1. With 2 bases clipped from V and 2 bases from J, the junction kept 2 bases outside the gene matches. The V gene's germline CDR1 is MGHRA and CDR2 YSYEKL. The CDR3 is 14 residues long.